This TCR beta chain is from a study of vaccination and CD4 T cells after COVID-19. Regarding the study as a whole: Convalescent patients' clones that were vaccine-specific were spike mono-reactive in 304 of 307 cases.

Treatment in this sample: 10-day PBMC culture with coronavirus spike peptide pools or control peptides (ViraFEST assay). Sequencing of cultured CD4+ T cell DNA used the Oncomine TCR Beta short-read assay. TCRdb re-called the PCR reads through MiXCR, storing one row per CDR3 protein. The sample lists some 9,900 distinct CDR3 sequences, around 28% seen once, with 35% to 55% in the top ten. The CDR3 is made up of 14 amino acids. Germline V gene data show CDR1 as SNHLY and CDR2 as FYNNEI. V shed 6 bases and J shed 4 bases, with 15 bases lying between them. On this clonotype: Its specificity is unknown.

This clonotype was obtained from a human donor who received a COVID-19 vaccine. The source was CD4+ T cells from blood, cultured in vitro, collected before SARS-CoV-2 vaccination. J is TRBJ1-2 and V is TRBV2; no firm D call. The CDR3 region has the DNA TGTGCCAGCAGCCCCTCTCGCGGCCCCTATGGCTACACCTTC. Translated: CASSPSRGPYGYTF. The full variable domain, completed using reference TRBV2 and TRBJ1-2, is EPEVTQTPSHQVTQMGQEVILRCVPISNHLYFYWYRQILGQKVEFLVSFYNNEISEKSEIFDDQFSVERPDGSNFTLKIRSTKLEDSAMYFCASSPSRGPYGYTFGSGTRLTVV.